The rows below give T cell receptor beta chains drawn from one sample of a study of radiation and T cells in renal cell carcinoma. The repertoire was sequenced with immunoSEQ multiplex PCR; TCRdb's copy has only in-frame clones and lacks some. The sample records around 77,000 clones, over 65% being singletons. The material sequenced was blood, taken from a patient whose treatment included radiotherapy and nephrectomy. The receptors come from a woman in her sixties with renal cell carcinoma. Both conserved end residues are part of each CDR3. The D gene is left open where the match is weak. Part of the rows lack a size; the others show once, few, many or a class for expanded clones.

j_call clone_size v_call d_call cdr3_aa cdr3_nt
TRBJ2-5 . TRBV15 TRBD2 CATSEGLAGGRETQYF TGTGCCACCAGCGAAGGACTAGCGGGAGGTAGGGAGACCCAGTACTTC
TRBJ2-7 . TRBV25-1 . CASSEGVLYEQYF TGTGCCAGCAGTGAAGGGGTCCTCTACGAGCAGTACTTC
TRBJ2-7 . TRBV5-1 . CASSLFGVEQYF TGCGCCAGCAGCTTGTTTGGAGTCGAGCAGTACTTC
TRBJ2-2 few TRBV2 . CATLGRQTNTGELFF TGTGCCACCCTAGGGAGGCAGACTAACACCGGGGAGCTGTTTTTT
TRBJ2-2 . TRBV5-1 TRBD2 CASSLVTSGNTGELFF TGCGCCAGCAGCTTGGTGACTAGCGGGAACACCGGGGAGCTGTTTTTT
TRBJ2-7 . TRBV5-1 TRBD2 CASGATGGSYEQYF TGCGCCAGCGGCGCGACGGGAGGCTCCTACGAGCAGTACTTC
TRBJ2-1 . TRBV5-1 . CASSLAISGPYNEQFF TGCGCCAGCAGCTTGGCCATATCGGGGCCCTACAATGAGCAGTTCTTC
TRBJ1-1 . TRBV19 TRBD1 CASSVPTGPNTEAFF TGTGCCAGTAGTGTCCCGACAGGGCCGAACACTGAAGCTTTCTTT
TRBJ1-4 . TRBV7-9 . CASSSRPQAGANEKLFF TGTGCCAGCAGCTCACGCCCTCAGGCAGGGGCCAATGAAAAACTGTTTTTT
TRBJ1-1 . TRBV6-6 TRBD1 CASSSDRRRTEAFF TGTGCCAGCAGTTCGGACAGGAGGAGGACTGAAGCTTTCTTT
TRBJ2-1 . TRBV28 . CASSLRRDLPMGQFF TGTGCCAGCAGTTTGCGCAGGGACCTCCCAATGGGGCAGTTCTTC
TRBJ2-5 . TRBV2 . CASSHLGGTQYF TGTGCCAGCAGTCATTTAGGGGGGACCCAGTACTTC
TRBJ2-7 . TRBV10-3 . CAISDQTDTYEQYF TGTGCCATCAGTGACCAGACAGATACCTACGAGCAGTACTTC
TRBJ2-1 . TRBV9 . CASSGSIHYNEQFF TGTGCCAGCAGTGGATCAATACACTACAATGAGCAGTTCTTC
TRBJ2-3 . TRBV28 TRBD1 CASSLLQGAKDTQYF TGTGCCAGCAGTTTATTGCAGGGGGCGAAAGATACGCAGTATTTT
TRBJ1-6 once TRBV14 . CASSLGVPSPLHF TGTGCCAGCAGCCTCGGGGTCCCCTCACCCCTCCACTTT
TRBJ1-1 . TRBV6-5 . CASKLSGRSTEAFF TGTGCCAGCAAACTCTCAGGTAGGTCCACTGAAGCTTTCTTT
TRBJ2-7 . TRBV9 . CASSVGQGPAYEQYF TGTGCCAGCAGCGTAGGGCAGGGGCCCGCCTACGAGCAGTACTTC
TRBJ2-5 . TRBV7-6 . CASSYDLRAETQYF TGTGCCAGCAGTTATGATCTACGGGCAGAGACCCAGTACTTC
TRBJ1-5 . TRBV6-5 TRBD1 CASRPVDRANQPQHF TGTGCCAGCAGACCGGTGGACAGGGCCAATCAGCCCCAGCATTTT
TRBJ1-1 . TRBV6-5 . CATSWGARSEAFF TGTGCCACCTCCTGGGGGGCGAGGTCTGAAGCTTTCTTT
TRBJ2-5 once TRBV18 . CASSPLRETQYF TGTGCCAGCTCACCACTACGGGAGACCCAGTACTTC
TRBJ1-3 . TRBV19 . CASSIGQLSGNTIYF TGTGCCAGTAGTATAGGACAGCTCTCTGGAAACACCATATATTTT
TRBJ1-5 . TRBV28 . CASSWGGPNSNQPQHF TGTGCCAGCAGTTGGGGGGGGCCAAATAGCAATCAGCCCCAGCATTTT
TRBJ2-1 . TRBV27 . CASSWSQVSGNEQFF TGTGCCAGCAGTTGGTCCCAGGTCTCTGGCAATGAGCAGTTCTTC
TRBJ2-5 . TRBV6-5 . CASRGGTQYF TGTGCCAGCAGGGGAGGGACCCAGTACTTC
TRBJ2-3 . TRBV10-3 . CAISPDTGLIESSTDTQYF TGTGCCATCAGTCCAGACACGGGTTTAATTGAGTCTAGCACAGATACGCAGTATTTT
TRBJ2-2 . TRBV5-1 . CASTHLGANTGELFF TGCGCCAGCACTCACCTGGGGGCGAACACCGGGGAGCTGTTTTTT
TRBJ1-5 . TRBV7-3 . CASSLSGVSNQPQHF TGTGCCAGCAGCCTCTCGGGCGTAAGCAATCAGCCCCAGCATTTT
TRBJ1-3 . TRBV7-9 . CASSPFRDSGNTIYF TGTGCCAGCAGCCCCTTCCGGGACTCTGGAAACACCATATATTTT
TRBJ2-1 . TRBV11-2 TRBD1 CASSLRTGGSHEQFF TGTGCCAGCAGCTTAAGGACAGGGGGCTCCCATGAGCAGTTCTTC
TRBJ1-2 . TRBV7-6 . CASSWGEFYGYTF TGTGCCAGCAGCTGGGGGGAGTTCTATGGCTACACCTTC
TRBJ2-7 . TRBV7-9 TRBD2 CASSSVIAGGIYEQYF TGTGCCAGCAGCTCCGTTATAGCGGGAGGCATCTACGAGCAGTACTTC
TRBJ2-5 . TRBV10-3 . CAISDGRETQYF TGTGCCATCAGTGACGGAAGAGAGACCCAGTACTTC
TRBJ1-2 . TRBV9 . CASGPPSTGNTGYTF TGTGCCAGCGGCCCCCCCTCGACAGGAAATACCGGCTACACCTTC
TRBJ2-7 . TRBV4-1 . CASSQDARGVGRDEQYF TGCGCCAGCAGCCAAGATGCACGTGGGGTTGGGCGGGACGAGCAGTACTTC
TRBJ1-1 few TRBV2 TRBD1 CASNEFGTGAGNTEAFF TGTGCCAGCAATGAATTCGGGACAGGGGCGGGGAACACTGAAGCTTTCTTT
TRBJ2-7 . TRBV25-1 TRBD1 CASSDKEWDRGNYEQYF TGTGCCAGCAGTGATAAAGAGTGGGACAGGGGAAACTACGAGCAGTACTTC
TRBJ2-7 . TRBV9 . CASSVGGGGYEQYF TGTGCCAGCAGCGTAGGAGGGGGAGGCTACGAGCAGTACTTC
TRBJ2-5 few TRBV5-6 . CASSLLSQETQYF TGTGCCAGCAGCTTGCTCTCACAAGAGACCCAGTACTTC
TRBJ2-7 . TRBV19 TRBD1 CASSIWTGIENEQYF TGTGCCAGTAGTATTTGGACAGGAATCGAAAACGAGCAGTACTTC
TRBJ1-3 . TRBV15 . CATSRSMNLGTGNTIYF TGTGCCACCAGCAGATCGATGAATCTAGGGACTGGAAACACCATATATTTT
TRBJ2-3 . TRBV5-1 . CASSLQGGPYTDTQYF TGCGCCAGCAGCTTGCAGGGGGGACCTTACACAGATACGCAGTATTTT
TRBJ1-3 once TRBV18 TRBD1 CASSPLGQGQNTIYF TGTGCCAGCTCACCACTCGGACAGGGCCAAAACACCATATATTTT
TRBJ2-1 . TRBV10-3 TRBD2 CAIKPTSGPFPGYNEQFF TGTGCCATCAAACCGACTAGCGGTCCTTTCCCCGGCTACAATGAGCAGTTCTTC
TRBJ2-7 once TRBV6-6 . CASRNGGEQYF TGTGCCAGCAGAAACGGGGGCGAGCAGTACTTC
TRBJ2-3 once TRBV7-3 . CASSSDGHTQYF TGTGCCAGCAGCTCCGACGGCCATACGCAGTATTTT
TRBJ2-3 . TRBV4-2 TRBD1 CASSQDLGGTGWSSDTQYF TGTGCCAGCAGCCAAGATCTTGGAGGGACAGGGTGGTCCTCCGATACGCAGTATTTT
TRBJ2-7 few TRBV27 TRBD1 CASRPQGAPYEQYF TGTGCCAGCAGGCCTCAGGGGGCCCCCTACGAGCAGTACTTC
TRBJ1-2 . TRBV10-3 TRBD1 CAISETGGNGYTF TGTGCCATCAGCGAAACAGGGGGCAATGGCTACACCTTC
TRBJ1-2 . TRBV20-1 . CSASNGYTF TGCAGTGCTAGTAATGGCTACACCTTC